These T cell receptor beta chains were read from a single sample in a study of early T cells in non-severe SARS-CoV-2 infection. TCRdb used MiXCR to reprocess the 5' RACE reads, holding one entry per CDR3 protein. The sample includes fewer than 65,000 distinct CDR3 sequences, 9.3% seen only once; the top ten take 20%. The sample consisted of whole blood. Receptors were obtained from an adult who was a healthcare worker with PCR-confirmed SARS-CoV-2 infection or an uninfected control (not recorded which). Both conserved end residues are part of each CDR3. Fields, in order: CDR3 DNA, CDR3 protein, D gene, CDR3 length, J gene, clone size, V gene. A D gene is named only where the DNA matches it firmly. Only part of the rows carry a size: once, few, many, or a class if the clone is expanded.

DNA: TGTGCCTCATACGGGATGACAGCTACCTACGAGCAGTACTTC; CDR3: CASYGMTATYEQYF; D: NA; length: 14; J: TRBJ2-7; size: many; V: TRBV24-1
DNA: TGTGCCAGCAGTCAAGGGACTACCGCCTCCACAGATACGCAGTATTTT; CDR3: CASSQGTTASTDTQYF; D: TRBD2; length: 16; J: TRBJ2-3; size: NA; V: TRBV6-1
DNA: TGTGCCAGCAGCTCGAATCCGGGGGGGCCAGAGTTCTTC; CDR3: CASSSNPGGPEFF; D: TRBD2; length: 13; J: TRBJ2-1; size: NA; V: TRBV7-2
DNA: TGTGCCAGCAGCCAGTGGACAGGCTCTAATGAAAAACTGTTTTTT; CDR3: CASSQWTGSNEKLFF; D: TRBD1; length: 15; J: TRBJ1-4; size: many; V: TRBV4-2
DNA: TGCGCCAGCAGCATCAACGGACTAGCGGGGATCCAAGAGACCCAGTACTTC; CDR3: CASSINGLAGIQETQYF; D: TRBD2; length: 17; J: TRBJ2-5; size: many; V: TRBV5-1
DNA: TGTGCCAGTAGTGTCGACAGTCAATGGGAGCCCCAGCATTTT; CDR3: CASSVDSQWEPQHF; D: NA; length: 14; J: TRBJ1-5; size: many; V: TRBV19
DNA: TGCGCCAGCAGCCAAGTCTCATCAGCACCCGGGGAGCTGTTTTTT; CDR3: CASSQVSSAPGELFF; D: NA; length: 15; J: TRBJ2-2; size: many; V: TRBV4-1
DNA: TGTGCCAGCAGTCTCACCCTTCTAGCGAATGAGCAGTTCTTC; CDR3: CASSLTLLANEQFF; D: NA; length: 14; J: TRBJ2-1; size: NA; V: TRBV12-3/TRBV12-4
DNA: TGTGCCAGCAGTTCCCACCAATTGAGGGATGGCTACACCTTC; CDR3: CASSSHQLRDGYTF; D: NA; length: 14; J: TRBJ1-2; size: many; V: TRBV12-3/TRBV12-4
DNA: TGTGCCAGCGTGCGGCGGGGAAGCTACGAGCAGTACTTC; CDR3: CASVRRGSYEQYF; D: NA; length: 13; J: TRBJ2-7; size: NA; V: TRBV7-8
DNA: TGTGCCAGCAGCCTGCAGGTGGATTCACCCCTCCACTTT; CDR3: CASSLQVDSPLHF; D: NA; length: 13; J: TRBJ1-6; size: few; V: TRBV12-3/TRBV12-4
DNA: TGTGCCAGCAGTCCTGGCCTCGACAGGGGAGGCTACACCTTC; CDR3: CASSPGLDRGGYTF; D: TRBD1; length: 14; J: TRBJ1-2; size: many; V: TRBV12-3/TRBV12-4
DNA: TGTGCCAGCAGTCCACCTAGCGGGTTAGATACGCAGTATTTT; CDR3: CASSPPSGLDTQYF; D: TRBD2; length: 14; J: TRBJ2-3; size: few; V: TRBV6-5
DNA: TGTGCCAGCAGCCCGGACAGGGCGCATTATGGCTACACCTTC; CDR3: CASSPDRAHYGYTF; D: TRBD1; length: 14; J: TRBJ1-2; size: NA; V: TRBV5-4
DNA: TGCAGCGTTGAAGTTAGCACAGGGCGGTCGAGTAGCAATCAGCCCCAGCATTTT; CDR3: CSVEVSTGRSSSNQPQHF; D: NA; length: 18; J: TRBJ1-5; size: many; V: TRBV29-1
DNA: TGTGCCAGCAGCAGGGACTTAATGGGGACAGATACGCAGTATTTT; CDR3: CASSRDLMGTDTQYF; D: NA; length: 15; J: TRBJ2-3; size: few; V: TRBV21-1
DNA: TGTGCCAGCAGCACCCCGAAGACAGATACGCAGTATTTT; CDR3: CASSTPKTDTQYF; D: NA; length: 13; J: TRBJ2-3; size: many; V: TRBV7-2
DNA: TGTGCCAGCAGCCCCGAGACTAGCGGGGGCCAGTTCTTC; CDR3: CASSPETSGGQFF; D: TRBD2; length: 13; J: TRBJ2-1; size: many; V: TRBV7-9
DNA: TGTGCCAGCAGCTTAGCGGATTACCAAGAGACCCAGTACTTC; CDR3: CASSLADYQETQYF; D: NA; length: 14; J: TRBJ2-5; size: few; V: TRBV7-6
DNA: TGCAGTGCCCAGAAGGGACAGGGAGATTACAATGAGCAGTTCTTC; CDR3: CSAQKGQGDYNEQFF; D: TRBD1; length: 15; J: TRBJ2-1; size: few; V: TRBV20-1
DNA: TGTGCCAGCAGCCGCGGAAACATGAACACTGAAGCTTTCTTT; CDR3: CASSRGNMNTEAFF; D: NA; length: 14; J: TRBJ1-1; size: many; V: TRBV3-1
DNA: TGCGCCAGCAAGTGGGGGGACACAGATACGCAGTATTTT; CDR3: CASKWGDTDTQYF; D: NA; length: 13; J: TRBJ2-3; size: few; V: TRBV10-2
DNA: TGTGCCTGGGGCTCCGGGACAGGGCACGAAAAACTGTTTTTT; CDR3: CAWGSGTGHEKLFF; D: TRBD1; length: 14; J: TRBJ1-4; size: few; V: TRBV30
DNA: TGTGCCTGGAGTGTTCCGAGTACCTACGAGCAGTACTTC; CDR3: CAWSVPSTYEQYF; D: NA; length: 13; J: TRBJ2-7; size: many; V: TRBV30
DNA: TGTGCCAGCAGTTCCGATAGCGGTACATACAATGAGCAGTTCTTC; CDR3: CASSSDSGTYNEQFF; D: NA; length: 15; J: TRBJ2-1; size: once; V: TRBV6-2/TRBV6-3
DNA: TGTGCCAGCAGCCTTGGGGACAGTCGGATCGAGCAGTACTTC; CDR3: CASSLGDSRIEQYF; D: TRBD1; length: 14; J: TRBJ2-7; size: many; V: TRBV11-2
DNA: TGCGCCAGCAGCTTGACCGGGATGAACACTGAAGCTTTCTTT; CDR3: CASSLTGMNTEAFF; D: NA; length: 14; J: TRBJ1-1; size: many; V: TRBV5-1
DNA: TGCGCCAGCAGCCGCGAGGGCACAGATACGCAGTATTTT; CDR3: CASSREGTDTQYF; D: NA; length: 13; J: TRBJ2-3; size: few; V: TRBV5-1
DNA: TGTGCCAGCAGTGAAGTGCAGGGGGCCCATGAGCAGTTCTTC; CDR3: CASSEVQGAHEQFF; D: TRBD1; length: 14; J: TRBJ2-1; size: many; V: TRBV6-1